This is a list of T cell receptor beta chains from one sample in a study of identical twins. TCRdb re-called the 5' RACE reads with MiXCR, one entry per CDR3 protein. The data contain about 290,000 distinct CDR3 sequences, roughly 9.8% of them singletons. The same sample was also studied in work on yellow fever vaccine responses in identical twins.

Material: CD8+ T cells sorted from blood. Receptors were obtained from a woman between 18 and 30 years old in good health. Both conserved end residues are trimmed from each CDR3.

12,TRBV20-1,TRBJ2-1,SAREIEARDEQF
14,TRBV5-1,TRBJ2-1,ASSLVGGGIRNEQF
10,TRBV25-1,TRBJ2-7,ASGSPFYEQY
13,TRBV12-3/TRBV12-4,TRBJ2-3,ASPGQGALADTQY
11,TRBV6-5,TRBJ2-2,ASSYVRTGELF
13,TRBV20-1,TRBJ1-5,SARDIENRNQPQH
18,TRBV2,TRBJ2-1,ASTLGMGQKDGGSHNEQF
14,TRBV12-3/TRBV12-4,TRBJ2-4,ASSWSTSGAKNIQY
14,TRBV4-3,TRBJ2-1,ASSQSGAPGLNEQF
14,TRBV5-1,TRBJ1-1,ASSLPRDGMNTEAF
14,TRBV12-3/TRBV12-4,TRBJ2-3,ASTPGVFPSTDTQY
13,TRBV20-1,TRBJ1-6,SARSGSSYNSPLH
10,TRBV6-6,TRBJ1-1,ASTGDRGEAF
13,TRBV6-2/TRBV6-3,TRBJ2-7,ASSYDRGRSYEQY
12,TRBV6-5,TRBJ2-5,ASSYRGQGETQY
9,TRBV5-5,TRBJ2-7,ASNYAYEQY
11,TRBV5-6,TRBJ2-7,ASSLAQANEQY
12,TRBV4-1,TRBJ2-7,ASSQDGEYYEQY
10,TRBV7-2,TRBJ2-7,ASSLGGWEQY
14,TRBV6-2/TRBV6-3,TRBJ2-1,ASSYSPQLANDEQF
13,TRBV12-3/TRBV12-4,TRBJ1-2,ASIPSGQGTYGYT
13,TRBV7-7,TRBJ2-5,ASSHGRQGLETQY
13,TRBV5-1,TRBJ2-1,ASSLNTGPNNEQF
11,TRBV29-1,TRBJ2-4,SVERGDPNIQY
13,TRBV2,TRBJ2-1,ASSGPDRGPNEQF
11,TRBV4-2,TRBJ2-7,ASSQDWSSEQY
12,TRBV10-3,TRBJ1-1,AISETAGGTEAF
14,TRBV11-3,TRBJ2-5,ASSFGPGGGVETQY
13,TRBV12-3/TRBV12-4,TRBJ2-7,ASAIGQGEIYEQY
14,TRBV10-3,TRBJ2-3,AISVLSLLGTDTQY
13,TRBV11-2,TRBJ2-7,ASSRLAGEDYEQY
11,TRBV12-5,TRBJ2-3,ASGSQGFDTQY
15,TRBV27,TRBJ2-1,ASSSLFIRDSYNEQF
19,TRBV7-1,TRBJ2-7,ASSQAGGGTSGGLLHYEQY
14,TRBV4-3,TRBJ1-1,ASSQETGVDFTEAF
12,TRBV27,TRBJ2-1,ASSLVGAYNEQF
11,TRBV7-2,TRBJ2-3,ASSLVGPDTQY
13,TRBV20-1,TRBJ2-7,SARDLREGLNEQY
16,TRBV20-1,TRBJ2-1,SARGGIGGQKLYNEQF
13,TRBV20-1,TRBJ2-1,SAREVGQDHNEQF
13,TRBV7-6,TRBJ2-1,ASSFRDRGPNEQF
13,TRBV6-1,TRBJ2-7,ASSPPGTGIYEQY
9,TRBV29-1,TRBJ2-7,SVSGNGEQY
12,TRBV27,TRBJ2-1,ASSAGTGHNEQF
15,TRBV6-2/TRBV6-3,TRBJ2-6,ASSPLGGQPGANVLT
14,TRBV7-2,TRBJ2-1,ASSSRTSALDNEQF
11,TRBV6-2/TRBV6-3,TRBJ1-1,ASSYSLNTEAF
13,TRBV7-8,TRBJ2-1,ASSSSTRPGGEQF
13,TRBV4-1,TRBJ2-6,ASSGQVSGANVLT
12,TRBV6-1,TRBJ1-1,ASIEMGGITEAF
14,TRBV12-3/TRBV12-4,TRBJ1-2,ASSLRQGAPNYGYT
12,TRBV28,TRBJ2-7,ASRIALGGQEQY
12,TRBV4-3,TRBJ2-3,ASSQDLWGDTQY
14,TRBV15,TRBJ2-7,ATSIYWTSPGDEQY
13,TRBV7-3,TRBJ2-1,ASSLNGGSYNEQF
13,TRBV12-3/TRBV12-4,TRBJ2-3,ASSLGGRADDTQY
12,TRBV14,TRBJ2-3,ASSQPRVPDTQY
11,TRBV27,TRBJ1-4,ASSVTQGEKLF
12,TRBV20-1,TRBJ1-6,SARGGGDSSPLH